This T cell receptor beta chain was documented in a study of T cell responses to AZD1222 COVID-19 vaccine. Study-wide results and caveats: At 160-218 and 743-854, vaccine-associated CD4 TCRs were dominant, and they spanned spike. Only after the peak T cell response were repertoires sampled. Spike-specific TCRs gained breadth and depth after people received two AZD1222 doses. The sample set comprised mostly white British donors with more females, and clonal diversity was possibly underestimated.

V shed 6 bases and J shed 6 bases, with 9 bases lying between them. Looked up from germline, CDR1 is MNHEY and CDR2 is SVGAGI. The CDR3 runs 13 residues. Comments on this clone: No antigen is known for it.

TCRdb's table, derived via immunoSEQ multiplex PCR, lists solely in-frame clones and lacks some. The table has under 150,000 clones, roughly 92% seen once. V usage is TRBV6-5 and J usage is TRBJ1-6; the D gene is possibly TRBD1 (5 bases). The sequence was collected from an adult who received the AZD1222 COVID-19 vaccine. The sample here was peripheral blood, taken 28 days after the second AZD1222 dose. DNA of the CDR3: TGTGCCAGCAGGGGGGTCCTTAATTCACCCCTCCACTTT. This sequence encodes CASRGVLNSPLHF.